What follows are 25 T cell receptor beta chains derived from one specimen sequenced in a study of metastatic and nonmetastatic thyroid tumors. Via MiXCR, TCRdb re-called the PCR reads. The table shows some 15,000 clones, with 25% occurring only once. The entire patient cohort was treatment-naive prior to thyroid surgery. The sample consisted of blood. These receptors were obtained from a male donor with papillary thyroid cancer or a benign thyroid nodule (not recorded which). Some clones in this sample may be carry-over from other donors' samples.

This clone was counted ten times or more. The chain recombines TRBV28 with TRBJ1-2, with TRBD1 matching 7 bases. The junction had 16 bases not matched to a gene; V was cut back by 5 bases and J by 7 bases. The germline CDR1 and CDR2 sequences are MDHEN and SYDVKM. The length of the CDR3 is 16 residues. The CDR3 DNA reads TGTGCCAGCAGTCCAACAGGGGCGGGTTCGTGGGGTGGCTACACCTTC. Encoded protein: CASSPTGAGSWGGYTF.

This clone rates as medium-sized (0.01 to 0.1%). The CDR3 is CASSPGRGVYGYTF. In nucleotides, the CDR3 is TGTGCCAGCAGCCCCGGGAGGGGAGTATATGGCTACACCTTC. This sequence joins TRBV9 and TRBJ1-2, with D tentatively TRBD1 (5 bases). The CDR3 has 14 residues. Trimming shortened V by 4 bases and J by 5 bases, and 15 bases separated the two germline ends. Germline assignment: CDR1 SGDLS and CDR2 YYNGEE.

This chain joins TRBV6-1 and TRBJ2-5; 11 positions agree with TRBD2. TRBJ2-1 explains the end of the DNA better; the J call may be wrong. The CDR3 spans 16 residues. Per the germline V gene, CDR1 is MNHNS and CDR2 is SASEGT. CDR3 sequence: CASNRAISGGAVKQFF. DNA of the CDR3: TGTGCCAGCAACCGGGCGATTAGCGGGGGGGCGGTAAAGCAGTTCTTC.

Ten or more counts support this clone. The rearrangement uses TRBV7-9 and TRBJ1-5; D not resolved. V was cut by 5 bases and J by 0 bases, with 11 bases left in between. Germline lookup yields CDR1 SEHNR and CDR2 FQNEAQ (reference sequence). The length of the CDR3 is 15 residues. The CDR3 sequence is CASSRSDGSNQPQHF. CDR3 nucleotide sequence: TGTGCCAGCAGCCGATCGGACGGTAGCAATCAGCCCCAGCATTTT.

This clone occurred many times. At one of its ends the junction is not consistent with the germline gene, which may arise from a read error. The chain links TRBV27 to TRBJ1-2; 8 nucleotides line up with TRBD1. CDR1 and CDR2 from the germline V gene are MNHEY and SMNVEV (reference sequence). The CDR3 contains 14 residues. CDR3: CASSLQGAAYGHTF. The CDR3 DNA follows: TGTGCCAGCAGTCTCCAGGGGGCCGCCTATGGCCACACCTTC.

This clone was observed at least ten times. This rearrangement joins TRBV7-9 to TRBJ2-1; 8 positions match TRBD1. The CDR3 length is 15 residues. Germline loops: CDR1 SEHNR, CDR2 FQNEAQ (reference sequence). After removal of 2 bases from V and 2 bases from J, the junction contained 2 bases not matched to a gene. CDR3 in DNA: TGTGCCAGCAGCTTACAGGGGGCGACCTACAATGAGCAGTTCTTC. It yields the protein CASSLQGATYNEQFF.

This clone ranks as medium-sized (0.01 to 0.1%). The CDR3 sequence is CASSRERTANYGYTF. CDR3 nucleotides: TGTGCCAGCAGCCGCGAACGGACAGCTAACTATGGCTACACCTTC. The chain links TRBV11-2 to TRBJ1-2, with D perhaps TRBD1 (6 bases). With 5 bases removed from V and 0 bases from J, the gap between germline ends came to 13 bases. There are 15 residues in the CDR3. Germline V CDR1 and CDR2: SGHAT, FQNNGV.

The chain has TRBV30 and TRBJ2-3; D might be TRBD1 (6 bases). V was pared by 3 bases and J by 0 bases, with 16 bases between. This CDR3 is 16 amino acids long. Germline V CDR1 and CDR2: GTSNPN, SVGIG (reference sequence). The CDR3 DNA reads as TGTGCCTGGAGCCTCGAGACAGGATCTAGCACAGATACGCAGTATTTT. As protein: CAWSLETGSSTDTQYF.

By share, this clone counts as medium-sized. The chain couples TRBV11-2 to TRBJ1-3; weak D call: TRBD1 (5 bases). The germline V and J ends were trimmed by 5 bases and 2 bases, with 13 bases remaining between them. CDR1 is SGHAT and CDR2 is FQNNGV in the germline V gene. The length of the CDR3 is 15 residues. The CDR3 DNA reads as TGTGCCAGCAGCGGAGGTGGGGCAGCTGGAAACACCATATATTTT. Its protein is CASSGGGAAGNTIYF.

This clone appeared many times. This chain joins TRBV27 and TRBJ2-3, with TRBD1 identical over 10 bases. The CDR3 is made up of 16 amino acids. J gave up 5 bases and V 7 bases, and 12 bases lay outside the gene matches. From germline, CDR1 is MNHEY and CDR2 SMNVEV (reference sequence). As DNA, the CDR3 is TGTGCCAGCACCCCGCGGTGGGGGACAGGGGTAGATACGCAGTATTTT. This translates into CASTPRWGTGVDTQYF.

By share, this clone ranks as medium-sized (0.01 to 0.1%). CDR3 sequence reads: CASSQVPESTYEQYF. DNA of the CDR3: TGTGCCAGCAGCCAAGTCCCGGAATCAACCTACGAGCAGTACTTC. The V gene is TRBV4-2, the J gene TRBJ2-7; D unclear. Germline assignment: CDR1 LGHNA and CDR2 YNFKEQ. CDR3 size: 15 residues. The V gene lost 1 base and the J gene lost 2 bases, with 12 bases spanning the gap.

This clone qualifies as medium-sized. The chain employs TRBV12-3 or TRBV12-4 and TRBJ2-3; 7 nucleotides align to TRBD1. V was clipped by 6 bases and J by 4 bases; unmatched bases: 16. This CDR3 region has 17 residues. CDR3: CASSRPATGISADTQYF. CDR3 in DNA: TGTGCCAGCAGCCGCCCCGCGACAGGGATATCTGCAGATACGCAGTATTTT.

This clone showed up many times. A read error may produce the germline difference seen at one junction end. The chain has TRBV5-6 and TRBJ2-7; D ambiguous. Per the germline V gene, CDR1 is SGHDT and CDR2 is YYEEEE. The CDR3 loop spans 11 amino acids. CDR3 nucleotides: TGTGCCAGCAGCTTGGGGTTCGGGTTGAGCTTC. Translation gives CASSLGFGLSF.

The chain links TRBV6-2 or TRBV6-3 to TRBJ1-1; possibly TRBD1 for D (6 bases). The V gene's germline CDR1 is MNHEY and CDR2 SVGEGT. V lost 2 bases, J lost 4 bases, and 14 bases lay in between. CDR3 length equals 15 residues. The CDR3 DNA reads TGTGCCAGCAGTTACAAGGCCAGGGGTATCACTGAAGCTTTCTTT. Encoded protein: CASSYKARGITEAFF.

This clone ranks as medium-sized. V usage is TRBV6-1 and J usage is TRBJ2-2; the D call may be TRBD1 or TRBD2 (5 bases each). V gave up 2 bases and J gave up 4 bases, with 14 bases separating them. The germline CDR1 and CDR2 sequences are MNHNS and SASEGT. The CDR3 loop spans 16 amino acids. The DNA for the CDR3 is TGTGCCAGCAGTGAACGATCCAGGGACCCCACCGGGGAGCTGTTTTTT. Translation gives CASSERSRDPTGELFF.

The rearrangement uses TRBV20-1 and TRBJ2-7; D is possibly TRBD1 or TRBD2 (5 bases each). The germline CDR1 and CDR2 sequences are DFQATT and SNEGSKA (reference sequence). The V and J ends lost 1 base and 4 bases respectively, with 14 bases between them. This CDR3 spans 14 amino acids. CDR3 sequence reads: CSARGLVREYEQYF. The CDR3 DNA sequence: TGCAGTGCTAGAGGGCTTGTCAGGGAGTACGAGCAGTACTTC.

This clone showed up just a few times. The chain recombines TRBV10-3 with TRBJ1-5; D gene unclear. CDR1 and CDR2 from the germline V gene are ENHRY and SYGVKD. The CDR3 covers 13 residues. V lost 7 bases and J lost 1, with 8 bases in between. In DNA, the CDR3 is TGTGCCATCACAGGTACAAGCAATCAGCCCCAGCATTTT. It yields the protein CAITGTSNQPQHF.

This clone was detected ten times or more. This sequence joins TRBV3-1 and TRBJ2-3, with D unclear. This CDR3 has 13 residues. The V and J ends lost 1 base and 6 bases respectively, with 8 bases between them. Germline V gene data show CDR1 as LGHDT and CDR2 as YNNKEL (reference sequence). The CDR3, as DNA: TGTGCCAGCAGCCAAGCCTCAAAGGATACGCAGTATTTT. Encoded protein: CASSQASKDTQYF.

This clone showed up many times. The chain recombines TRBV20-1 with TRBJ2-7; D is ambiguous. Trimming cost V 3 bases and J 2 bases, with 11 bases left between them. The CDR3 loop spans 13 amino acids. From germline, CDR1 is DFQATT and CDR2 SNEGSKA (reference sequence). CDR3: CSASRHQTYEQYF. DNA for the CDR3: TGCAGTGCTAGTCGACACCAAACCTACGAGCAGTACTTC.

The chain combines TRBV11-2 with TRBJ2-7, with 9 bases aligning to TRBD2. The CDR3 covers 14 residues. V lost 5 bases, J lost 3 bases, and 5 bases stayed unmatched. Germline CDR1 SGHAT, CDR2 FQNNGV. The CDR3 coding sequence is TGTGCCAGCAGCGGACTAGCGAGTTTCTACGAGCAGTACTTC. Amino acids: CASSGLASFYEQYF. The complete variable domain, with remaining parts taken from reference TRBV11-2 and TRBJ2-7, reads EAGVAQSPRYKIIEKRQSVAFWCNPISGHATLYWYQQILGQGPKLLIQFQNNGVVDDSQLPKDRFSAERLKGVDSTLKIQPAKLEDSAVYLCASSGLASFYEQYFGPGTRLTVT.

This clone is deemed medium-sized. The CDR3 spells CASSTPLRGYEQYF. The CDR3 DNA reads TGTGCCAGCAGCACACCCCTCCGGGGCTACGAGCAGTACTTC. V and J are TRBV11-2 and TRBJ2-7; possible D gene TRBD2, 5 bases. This CDR3 comprises 14 residues. Germline-derived CDR1 and CDR2 are SGHAT and FQNNGV. Deletions cut 5 bases from V and 3 bases from J, with 14 bases between.

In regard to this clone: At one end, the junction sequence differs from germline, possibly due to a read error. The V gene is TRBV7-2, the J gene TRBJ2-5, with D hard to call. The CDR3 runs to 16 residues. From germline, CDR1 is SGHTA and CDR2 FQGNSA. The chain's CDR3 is CASSLLQVVLKETQYF. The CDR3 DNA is TGTGCCAGCAGCTTGTTACAAGTGGTCTTGAAAGAGACACAGTACTTC.

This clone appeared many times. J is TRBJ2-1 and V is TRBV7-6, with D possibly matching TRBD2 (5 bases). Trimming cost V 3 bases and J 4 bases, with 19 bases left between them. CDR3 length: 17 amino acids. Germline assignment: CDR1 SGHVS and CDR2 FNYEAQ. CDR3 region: CASSFGDRVLLYNEQFF. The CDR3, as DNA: TGTGCCAGCAGCTTCGGGGATCGAGTACTCCTATACAATGAGCAGTTCTTC.

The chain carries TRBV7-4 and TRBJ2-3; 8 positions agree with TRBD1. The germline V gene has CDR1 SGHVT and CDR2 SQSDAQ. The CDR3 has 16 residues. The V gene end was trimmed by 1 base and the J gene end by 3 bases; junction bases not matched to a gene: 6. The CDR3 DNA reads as TGTGCCAGCAGCTTAGGGGCAGGGGGCACGACAGATACGCAGTATTTT. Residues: CASSLGAGGTTDTQYF.

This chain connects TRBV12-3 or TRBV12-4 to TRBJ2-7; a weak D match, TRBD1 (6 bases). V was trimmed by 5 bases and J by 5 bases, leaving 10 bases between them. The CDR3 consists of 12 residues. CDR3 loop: CASSIRQDEQYF. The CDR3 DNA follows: TGTGCCAGCAGTATTCGACAGGACGAGCAGTACTTC.